This T cell receptor (beta chain) comes out of a study of control samples from healthy donors and cancer patients (dated by TCRdb to about 2020). Library preparation employed the immunoSEQ multiplex PCR assay. TCRdb holds this immuneACCESS table with in-frame rearrangements only. Some clones are missing; in checked studies, unresolved V genes explain under half, and the rest has no known cause. The sample table holds about 80,000 clones, of which more than 65% were seen once. The top ten clones comprise 11% of the sample. Comments on this clone: The antigen it binds to is not known. Base quality data are lacking; no much larger clone is found one base away.

The CDR3 starts with the cysteine, ends with the phenylalanine, and has 16 residues. The entry retains the CDR3 DNA only, 48 bases that are in frame from base 1. Via the germline V gene, CDR1 is MNHEY and CDR2 SVGAGI. V loses 4 bases, J loses 4 bases, and the germline ends lie 20 bases apart. The sample was PBMCs. The clonotype was recovered from a man aged 60-69 years with head and neck cancer. The V gene is TRBV6-5 and the J gene is TRBJ2-7, with TRBD1 perhaps the D gene, on 6 matching bases. Read as DNA, the sequence is TGTGCCAGCAGTTCCAATTGGGCAGGGGACCCATACGAGCAGTACTTC. Its translation reads: CASSSNWAGDPYEQYF.